Following are 8 T cell receptor beta chains from one sample sequenced in a study of cytomegalovirus exposure and HLA in healthy donors. Vbeta (60) and Jbeta (13) primers were used in the PCR. Measured with immunoSEQ multiplex PCR; TCRdb has only the in-frame clones, and not every one. The sample has 150,000 to 200,000 clones, over 70% seen once. Input material: PBMCs. The receptor set was obtained from a man under 40 in good health and CMV-seropositive.

A few counts support this clone. The rearrangement joins TRBV5-1 to TRBJ1-1; no reliable D call. CDR3 size: 14 residues. Looked up from germline, CDR1 is SGHRS and CDR2 is YFSETQ. V lost 5 bases, J lost 5 bases, and 16 bases lay in between. The CDR3 is CASSLGEGGTEAFF. In DNA form, the CDR3 reads TGCGCCAGCAGTCTCGGGGAGGGAGGGACTGAAGCTTTCTTT.

The chain joins TRBV10-1 to TRBJ2-1; 11 positions agree with TRBD2. V lost 3 bases to trimming and J lost 7 bases; unmatched junction nucleotides: 14. The CDR3 spans 18 residues. The V gene's germline CDR1 is WNHNN and CDR2 SYGVQD (reference sequence). The CDR3: CASSDPQGLAGGRNEQFF. CDR3 bases: TGCGCCAGCAGTGACCCCCAAGGGCTAGCGGGGGGTCGGAATGAGCAGTTCTTC.

This chain links TRBV2 with TRBJ1-5; D gene unclear. V gave up 2 bases and J gave up 9 bases, with 8 bases separating them. The CDR3 length is 12 residues. Germline CDR1 reads SNHLY; CDR2 reads FYNNEI. The CDR3 region has the DNA TGTGCCAGCAGTGAAACAGCTTTGCCCCAGCATTTT. Amino acid sequence: CASSETALPQHF.

The chain employs TRBV6-5 and TRBJ2-1, with a weak D call TRBD2 (6 bases). The CDR3 runs 14 residues. The V gene lost 2 bases and the J gene lost 8 bases, with 13 bases spanning the gap. Per the germline V gene, CDR1 is MNHEY and CDR2 is SVGAGI. Written as DNA, the CDR3 is TGTGCCAGCAGTTACGGGGCGGGGTCATATGAGCAGTTCTTC. Its translation is CASSYGAGSYEQFF.

This clone was found a few times. The V call is TRBV9, the J call TRBJ1-2; 7 nucleotides agree with TRBD1. The CDR3 totals 15 residues. The J segment lost 4 bases and the V segment lost 0 bases, leaving 6 bases of the junction unmatched. Germline V gives CDR1 SGDLS, CDR2 YYNGEE. CDR3 sequence reads: CASSVAWGQLYGYTF. Here the CDR3 DNA reads TGTGCCAGCAGCGTAGCTTGGGGACAGCTCTATGGCTACACCTTC. Drawing the rest from reference TRBV9 and TRBJ1-2, the complete variable domain is DSGVTQTPKHLITATGQRVTLRCSPRSGDLSVYWYQQSLDQGLQFLIQYYNGEERAKGNILERFSAQQFPDLHSELNLSSLELGDSALYFCASSVAWGQLYGYTFGSGTRLTVV.

The rearrangement joins TRBV7-2 to TRBJ2-5; TRBD2 might be the D (5 bases). This CDR3 contains 14 residues. Trimming shortened V by 3 bases and J by 1 base, and 9 bases separated the two germline ends. Germline CDR1 is SGHTA and CDR2 is FQGNSA. The CDR3 DNA reads TGTGCCAGCAGCTTTTCGGGATCCCAAGAGACCCAGTACTTC. This sequence encodes CASSFSGSQETQYF.

The rearrangement joins TRBV20-1 to TRBJ1-2, with a tentative D call TRBD1 (5 bases). The CDR3 loop spans 11 amino acids. Between the trimmed V and J ends, which lost 0 bases and 9 bases, there was a span of 8 bases. Germline loops: CDR1 DFQATT, CDR2 SNEGSKA (reference sequence). CDR3 in amino acids: CSAREDSSYTF. The CDR3 coding sequence is TGCAGTGCTAGAGAAGACAGCAGCTACACCTTC.

The chain has TRBV7-2 and TRBJ1-1; tentatively, D is TRBD1 (5 bases). The V gene lost 5 bases and the J gene lost 0 bases, with 13 bases spanning the gap. Germline CDR1 reads SGHTA; CDR2 reads FQGNSA. There are 15 residues in the CDR3. CDR3 sequence (DNA): TGTGCCAGCAGCCCTCAGGGACTCATGAACACTGAAGCTTTCTTT. This gives the protein CASSPQGLMNTEAFF. The full variable domain, with the rest looked up from reference TRBV7-2 and TRBJ1-1, is GAGVSQSPSNKVTEKGKDVELRCDPISGHTALYWYRQSLGQGLEFLIYFQGNSAPDKSGLPSDRFSAERTGGSVSTLTIQRTQQEDSAVYLCASSPQGLMNTEAFFGQGTRLTVV.